This record covers a single T cell receptor (beta chain). Its antigen target is currently unknown. No quality values exist for individual bases; no much larger clone is one base distant. At the junction V is shortened by 4 bases and J by 2 bases; bases outside the gene matches: 12. Looking up the germline V gene (reference sequence) yields CDR1 DFQATT and CDR2 SNEGSKA. The CDR3, cysteine through phenylalanine, is 16 amino acids long. The entry retains the CDR3 DNA only, 48 bases that are in frame from base 1. Donors were a few dozen systemically healthy Caucasian individuals from Russia aged roughly 6 to 90 years. Around 10 milliliters of peripheral blood were collected from each donor into EDTA-treated Vacutainer tubes. Ficoll-Paque density-gradient centrifugation was used to isolate PBMCs, with at least 7 million per sample. Trizol reagent was used to extract total RNA from PBMCs, with at least 6 micrograms per sample. For every donor, an aliquot of PBMCs went through flow cytometry to measure the percentages of naive CD45RAhigh/CD27high T cells.

The sample originates from a study of blood T cells in healthy people across ages (dated by TCRdb to between 2015 and 2017). Notes on the research overall: In model experiments, template switching captured about one uniquely barcoded TCR beta cDNA molecule for every two T cells. Two additional independent replicas of 1 million unique cDNA reads from the same blood draw were analyzed for two donors (one aged 18 to 29 and one aged 80 or older). Donors were grouped into four age groups: young (average 16 years), middle-aged (39), aged (about 60) and long-lived (approximately 82). The study measured age-related changes in TCR beta repertoire diversity using deep sequencing normalized with unique cDNA molecular identifiers. To avoid experimental bias, donors of different ages were randomly spread across the sequencing lanes.

To prepare the library, 5' RACE was applied. TCRdb records Illumina HiSeq 2500 as the sequencer. A second PCR of roughly 6 to 12 cycles was performed with a sample-barcoded 5' primer and a J-beta primer mix. A template-switch 5' adaptor carrying 12 random nucleotides introduced a unique molecular identifier onto each TCR beta cDNA molecule. Each sample yielded at least 3 million CDR3-containing paired-end reads. First-strand cDNA was synthesized from all RNA with the Mint cDNA synthesis kit, primed by a TRBC-specific oligonucleotide. Following uracil-DNA glycosylase treatment, all cDNA underwent a first 18-cycle PCR with the universal primers M1SS and BC2_uni_R. Per the authors' processing: Each sample was normalized by randomly selecting 1 million high-quality reads, each carrying a distinct molecular identifier. Reads with shared molecular identifiers were discarded instead of being binned into consensus sequences. MiTCR, run with a Q25 quality threshold and the strictest error-elimination algorithm, handled CDR3 identification, clonotype clustering and error correction. Lower-bound total TCR beta diversity was estimated with a nonparametric unseen species model using Euler transformation. Using fastp trimming at Q25 and MiXCR clonotype assembly, TCRdb reanalyzed the public sequencing data and kept in-frame beta chains. Here each entry gathers all rows of one CDR3 protein and keeps the most common genes and DNA. The V and J calls were not made by the authors but by TCRdb's processing. This sample holds about 1.8 million distinct CDR3 sequences; around 50% were observed only once. The ten largest clones capture around 2.1% of the sample.

The paper as a whole reports these results and caveats: Estimates of total diversity from one million sequenced T cells were regarded as lower bounds and underestimates. Compared with the aged group, the long-lived group had more naive CD4+ T cells, fewer expanded clones and increased TCR diversity, suggesting age selection. Donor CMV infection status was unknown, potentially confounding age-related changes in expanded clonotypes. Because profiling used bulk unsorted PBMCs, naive and antigen-experienced compartments could not be compared conclusively. Observed TCR beta diversity per million T cells fell roughly linearly with age, and a significant reduction was already apparent by age roughly 40. There was a strong correlation between observed TCR beta diversity and the percentage of naive T cells measured by flow cytometry.

The V and J genes are TRBV20-1 and TRBJ2-3, and 7 junction bases match TRBD2. The sequencing sample was made of blood. This TCR was sampled from a woman aged 40-49 years in good health. The DNA sequence reads TGCAGTGCTAACGACTCTCCGGGGGGTTCCACAGATACGCAGTATTTT. The resulting protein is CSANDSPGGSTDTQYF.